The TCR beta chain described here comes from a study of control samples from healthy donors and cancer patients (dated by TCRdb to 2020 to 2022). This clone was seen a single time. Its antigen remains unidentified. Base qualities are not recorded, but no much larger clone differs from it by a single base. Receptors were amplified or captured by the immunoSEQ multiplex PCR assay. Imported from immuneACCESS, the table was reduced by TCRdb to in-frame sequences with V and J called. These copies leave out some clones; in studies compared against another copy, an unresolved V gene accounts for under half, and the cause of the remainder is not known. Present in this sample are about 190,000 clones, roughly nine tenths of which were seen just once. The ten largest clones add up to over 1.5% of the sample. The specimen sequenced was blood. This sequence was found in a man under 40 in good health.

In nucleotides, the sequence is TGTGCCAGCAGCGGCGCCGGGACAGGGGATCAGCCCCAGCATTTT. Its product reads: CASSGAGTGDQPQHF. The chain employs TRBV7-9 and TRBJ1-5; 10 middle bases align to TRBD1. V is trimmed back by 5 bases and J by 5 bases, and the junction contains 6 bases that no gene match accounts for. According to the germline V gene (reference sequence), CDR1 reads SEHNR and CDR2 reads FQNEAQ. From cysteine to phenylalanine, the CDR3 is 15 amino acids long. Just CDR3 DNA is preserved here, 45 bases in frame from base 1.